This T cell receptor beta chain appears in the sequencing data of a study of CD8 T cells in Susac syndrome. Study observations and caveats: Clonal expansion was present among Susac CD8+ cells. This expansion reached its peak in TEMRA cells and in active patients.

The RNA input was about 0.5 to 1 ug, and it was reverse transcribed with random hexamers. Coverage of TCR beta CDR3 amplification by immunoSEQ multiplex PCR extended to 54 Vbeta and 13 Jbeta. TCRdb re-derived calls from the immunoSEQ multiplex PCR reads in MiXCR, one entry per CDR3 protein. Of about 76,000 distinct CDR3 sequences listed, approximately 95% are singletons. With respect to this clonotype: The antigen is not known.

Sequencing of TCR beta was performed on blood CD8+ and CD4+ T cells. V shed 6 bases and J shed 4 bases, with 15 bases lying between them. This CDR3 is built from 14 residues. Per germline, CDR1 MNHEY and CDR2 SVGEGT. The source is a human donor with Susac syndrome. This chain uses TRBV6-2 or TRBV6-3 with TRBJ1-2; D gene unclear. The specimen sequenced was CD8+ T cells from PBMCs. The CDR3 region is CASRPPGKVYGYTF. The DNA for the CDR3 is TGTGCCAGCAGACCACCGGGAAAGGTCTATGGCTACACCTTC.